This passage covers 7 T cell receptor beta chains from one sample sequenced in a study of Graves' ophthalmopathy and Graves' hyperthyroidism. Scientists amplified the TCR beta CDR3 regions from RNA transcripts. First-round RT-PCR relied on HTBI primers, and a second-round multiplex PCR came next. TCRdb recomputed calls from the multiplex PCR reads with MiXCR, one row per CDR3 protein. This table holds 660,000 or so distinct CDR3 sequences, under 50% found once. Sequencing was done on a sample of peripheral blood. The receptors here all came from an adult man with Graves' ophthalmopathy.

The V and J genes are TRBV29-1 and TRBJ1-4, with 8 bases lining up with TRBD1. This CDR3 has 11 amino acids. Germline lookup yields CDR1 SQVTM and CDR2 ANQGSEA. V shed 7 bases, J shed 9 bases, and the junction held 4 bases outside the gene matches. For the CDR3, the DNA is TGCAGCGGGAGACAGGGGCAAAAACTGTTTTTT. Translating it yields CSGRQGQKLFF.

Regarding this clonotype: A much larger clone sits a single nucleotide away, making a read error possible. V usage is TRBV9 and J usage is TRBJ1-6; D not certain. The CDR3 runs to 12 residues. CDR1 is SGDLS and CDR2 is YYNGEE in the germline V gene. Trimming removed 8 bases at V and 4 bases at J, with 7 bases between. The CDR3 DNA follows: TGTGCCAGTAGTCGTTATAATTCACCCCTCCACTTT. This encodes CASSRYNSPLHF. The full variable domain, rest sourced from reference TRBV9 and TRBJ1-6, is DSGVTQTPKHLITATGQRVTLRCSPRSGDLSVYWYQQSLDQGLQFLIQYYNGEERAKGNILERFSAQQFPDLHSELNLSSLELGDSALYFCASSRYNSPLHFGNGTRLTVT.

This clonotype came up many times. J is TRBJ1-4 and V is TRBV20-1; D is ambiguous. Germline V gene sequence: CDR1 DFQATT, CDR2 SNEGSKA (reference sequence). The CDR3 is 16 amino acids. Trimming took off 0 bases at V and 6 bases at J, with 17 bases between the two ends. The CDR3 DNA is TGCAGTGCTAGAGAGTGGAGTCACAGCGGATATGAAAAACTGTTTTTT. Translation gives CSAREWSHSGYEKLFF.

This clonotype was seen a few times. The genes are TRBV5-1 and TRBJ2-5; D may be TRBD1 (6 bases). CDR3 length equals 15 residues. Trimming stripped 2 bases from V and 2 bases from J, with 13 bases between. Germline lookup yields CDR1 SGHRS and CDR2 YFSETQ. The CDR3: CASSFQAQGQETQYF. CDR3 in DNA: TGCGCCAGCAGCTTTCAGGCCCAGGGGCAAGAGACCCAGTACTTC.

A remark on this clonotype: At one boundary the junction diverges from the germline segment, which might be a read error. CDR3 nucleotide sequence: TGTGCCACCGGGACTTCGAACACCGGGGAGCTGATTTTT. Encoded protein: CATGTSNTGELIF. The chain is built from TRBV24-1 and TRBJ2-2, with D perhaps matching TRBD2 (6 bases). The CDR3 loop spans 13 amino acids. Per germline, CDR1 KGHDR and CDR2 SFDVKD.

This clonotype was detected a few times. At one boundary the junction diverges from the germline segment, which might be a read error. The chain carries TRBV10-3 and TRBJ1-5; maybe TRBD1 (5 bases). Germline V gene sequence: CDR1 ENHRY, CDR2 SYGVKD. CDR3 length: 15 residues. The chain's CDR3 is CASSRLGRPSQPQHF. The CDR3 DNA reads as TGTGCCAGCAGTAGACTGGGACGGCCGAGTCAGCCCCAGCATTTT.

In this sample, this clonotype turned up a few times. The chain joins TRBV7-2 to TRBJ2-6; a weak D match, TRBD2 (7 bases). Germline V gene sequence: CDR1 SGHTA, CDR2 FQGNSA. This CDR3 is 17 amino acids long. V was clipped by 5 bases and J by 4 bases, with 18 bases between them. The CDR3 nucleotides are TGTGCCAGCAGCCAAGATTGGGGGGGGGCCGGGGCCAACGTCCTGACTTTC. The encoded protein is CASSQDWGGAGANVLTF.